Listed below are T cell receptor beta chains from one sample, sequenced in a study of T cell repertoires in cytomegalovirus infection. The antigens for these receptors are not known. MiXCR was run by TCRdb on the reads, yielding one entry per CDR3 protein. The profile covers more than 75,000 distinct CDR3 sequences, with approximately 32% appearing a single time and roughly 71% taken by the ten largest. The starting material was CD8+ T cells from cultured PBMCs, obtained from culture after CMV antigen stimulation. These receptors came from a human donor in good health (CMV status not recorded). Some clones in this sample may be carry-over from other donors' samples. Each CDR3 is given with its conserved first and last residue. A D gene is named only where the DNA matches it firmly. Size tells how often a clone was seen (once, few, many) or the class of an expanded clone, and some rows leave it out.

d_gene	abundance	v_gene	j_gene	CDR3nt	CDR3aa
TRBD2	many	TRBV7-9	TRBJ2-3	TGTGCCAGCAGCTTTAGCGGGGGGACCACAGATACGCAGTATTTT	CASSFSGGTTDTQYF
TRBD1	many	TRBV7-2	TRBJ1-2	TGTGCCAGCAGCTTAGAGAATAACAGGGGGCCGCGGGGCTACACCTTC	CASSLENNRGPRGYTF
TRBD1	NA	TRBV28	TRBJ1-1	TGTGCCAGCAGTTTAGGGACAGGGTGGGGGGACACTGAAGCTTTCTTT	CASSLGTGWGDTEAFF
TRBD2	many	TRBV7-8	TRBJ2-5	TGTGCCAGCAGCCGTGACGGCGGGGGACGGAGAGAGACCCAGTACTTC	CASSRDGGGRRETQYF
NA	NA	TRBV19	TRBJ2-5	TGTGCCAGTAGTAGTGGTTGGGAGACCCAGTACTTC	CASSSGWETQYF
NA	NA	TRBV11-1	TRBJ2-2	TGTGCCAGCAGCTCTACCCGGGTACTCACCGGGGAGCTGTTTTTT	CASSSTRVLTGELFF
TRBD2	NA	TRBV5-1	TRBJ2-7	TGCGTCAGCAGCCTAGCGGGGGGTCCCTACGAGCAGTACTTC	CVSSLAGGPYEQYF
NA	NA	TRBV30	TRBJ1-1	TGTGCCTGGAGTGCCAGGGGTAACACTGAAGCTTTCTTT	CAWSARGNTEAFF
NA	few	TRBV19	TRBJ1-1	TGTGCCAGTAGTATAGGCAGTGAAGCTTTCTTT	CASSIGSEAFF
NA	NA	TRBV7-6	TRBJ1-1	TGTACCAGCAGCTTGGGCGGGGGAGGGAACACTGAAGCTTTCTTT	CTSSLGGGGNTEAFF
NA	few	TRBV15	TRBJ1-5	TGTGCCACCAGTTCACAGGATAGCAATCAGCCCCAGCATTTT	CATSSQDSNQPQHF
NA	NA	TRBV12-3/TRBV12-4	TRBJ2-4	TGTGCCAGCAGTTTGAGAGGGGAAAACATTCAGTACTTC	CASSLRGENIQYF
NA	NA	TRBV2	TRBJ2-3	TGTGCCAGCAAGCAGGGGTACACAGATACGCAGTATTTT	CASKQGYTDTQYF
NA	NA	TRBV5-4	TRBJ2-1	TGTGCCAGCAGCTTGGTAACTGTCCTTAGGCATGAGCAGTTCTTC	CASSLVTVLRHEQFF
NA	few	TRBV7-2	TRBJ1-5	TGTGCCAGCAGCTCCACAGTGAATCAGCCCCAGCATTTT	CASSSTVNQPQHF
TRBD1	NA	TRBV6-5	TRBJ1-2	TGTGCCAGCAGTTACGGGTCGGGACAGGGATATGGCTACACCTTC	CASSYGSGQGYGYTF
NA	many	TRBV4-1	TRBJ2-1	TGCGCCAGCAGCCAAAGCTCCAGTCACTCTTCCTACAATGAGCAGTTCTTC	CASSQSSSHSSYNEQFF
NA	NA	TRBV5-4	TRBJ2-7	TGTGCCAGCAGCTCACCGGGAACGGGGGCAGGGGAGCAGTACTTC	CASSSPGTGAGEQYF
TRBD2	few	TRBV7-2	TRBJ2-5	TGTGCCAGCAGCTTGGGTAGCGGGGGCCCCGTGACCCAGTACTTC	CASSLGSGGPVTQYF
TRBD1	few	TRBV28	TRBJ2-5	TGTGCCAGCAGTTTATATCCGACAGGGGTAGCCCAACAAGAGACCCAGTACTTC	CASSLYPTGVAQQETQYF